This entry is about one TCR beta chain. This CDR3 comprises 13 residues. V lost 0 bases and J 2 bases, leaving 8 bases between the germline ends. CDR1 is GTSNPN and CDR2 is SVGIG in the germline V gene (reference sequence). This sample is drawn from a study of blood T cell repertoires in COVID-19. Original processing notes: Using reference gene primer amplification, nucleated cell counts were estimated. Some clones are missing from TCRdb's copy, which holds only in-frame ones; the method was immunoSEQ multiplex PCR. Clone size and the V and J calls come from that table; the DNA yielded D and trimming. The sample lists about 230,000 clones; 80% to 90% were seen once. Participants, about 18 to 90 years old, spanned under 30 US areas.

The chain recombines TRBV30 with TRBJ2-7; D is uncertain. This clonotype was sampled from a young woman who had been exposed to COVID-19. Sequencing was carried out using PBMCs or T cells enriched from blood (not recorded which). The CDR3 protein is CAWSVRVPYEQYF. The CDR3 bases are TGTGCCTGGAGTGTCCGGGTACCCTACGAGCAGTACTTC.